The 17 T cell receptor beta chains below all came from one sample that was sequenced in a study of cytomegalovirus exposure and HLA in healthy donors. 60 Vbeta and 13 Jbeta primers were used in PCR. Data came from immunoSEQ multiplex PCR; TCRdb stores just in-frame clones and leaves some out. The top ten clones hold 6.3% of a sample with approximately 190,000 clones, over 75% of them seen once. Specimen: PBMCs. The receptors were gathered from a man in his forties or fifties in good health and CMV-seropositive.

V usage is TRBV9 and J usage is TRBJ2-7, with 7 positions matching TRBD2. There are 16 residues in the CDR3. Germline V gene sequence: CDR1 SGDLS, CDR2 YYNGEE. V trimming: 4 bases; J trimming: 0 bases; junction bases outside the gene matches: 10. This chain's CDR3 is CASSTQREGSSYEQYF. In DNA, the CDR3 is TGTGCCAGCAGCACACAGCGGGAAGGGAGCTCCTACGAGCAGTACTTC.

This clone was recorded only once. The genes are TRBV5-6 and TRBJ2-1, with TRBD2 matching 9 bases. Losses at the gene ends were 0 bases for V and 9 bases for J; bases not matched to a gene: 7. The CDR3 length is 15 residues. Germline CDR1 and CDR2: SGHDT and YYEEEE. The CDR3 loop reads CASSLGGGGASEQFF. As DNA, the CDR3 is TGTGCCAGCAGCTTGGGGGGCGGGGGGGCCAGTGAGCAGTTCTTC.

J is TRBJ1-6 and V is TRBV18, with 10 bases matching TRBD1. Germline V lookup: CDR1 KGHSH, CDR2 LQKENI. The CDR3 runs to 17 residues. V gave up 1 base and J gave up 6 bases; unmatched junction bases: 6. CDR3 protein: CASSPLGTGVGNSPLHF. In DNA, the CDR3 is TGTGCCAGCTCACCACTTGGGACAGGGGTAGGTAATTCACCCCTCCACTTT.

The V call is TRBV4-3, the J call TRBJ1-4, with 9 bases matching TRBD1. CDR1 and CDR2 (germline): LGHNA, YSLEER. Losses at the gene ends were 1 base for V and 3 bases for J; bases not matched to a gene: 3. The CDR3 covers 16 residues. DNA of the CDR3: TGCGCCAGCAGCCAAGGGGGACAGGGCGCTAATGAAAAACTGTTTTTT. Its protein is CASSQGGQGANEKLFF.

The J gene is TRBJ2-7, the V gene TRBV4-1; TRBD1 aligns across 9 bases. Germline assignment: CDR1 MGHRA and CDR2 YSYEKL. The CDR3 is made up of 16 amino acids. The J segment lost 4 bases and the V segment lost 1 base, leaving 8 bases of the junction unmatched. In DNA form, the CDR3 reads TGCGCCAGCAGCCAAGGGGTATCGGACAGGGGTTACGAGCAGTACTTC. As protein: CASSQGVSDRGYEQYF.

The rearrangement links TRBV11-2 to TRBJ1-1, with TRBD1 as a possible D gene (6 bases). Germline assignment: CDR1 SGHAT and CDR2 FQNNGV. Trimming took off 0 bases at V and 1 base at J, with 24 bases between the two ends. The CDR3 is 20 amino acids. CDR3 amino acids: CASSLDWVVGGANGNTEAFF. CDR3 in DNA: TGTGCCAGCAGCTTAGATTGGGTCGTGGGGGGGGCTAATGGGAACACTGAAGCTTTCTTT.

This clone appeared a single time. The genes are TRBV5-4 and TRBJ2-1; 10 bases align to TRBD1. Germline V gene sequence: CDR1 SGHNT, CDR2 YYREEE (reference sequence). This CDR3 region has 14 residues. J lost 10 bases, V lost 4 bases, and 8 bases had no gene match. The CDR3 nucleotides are TGTGCCAGCAGCCACGAGACAGGGGGCGCGGAGCAGTTCTTC. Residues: CASSHETGGAEQFF. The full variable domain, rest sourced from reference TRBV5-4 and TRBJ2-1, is ETGVTQSPTHLIKTRGQQVTLRCSSQSGHNTVSWYQQALGQGPQFIFQYYREEENGRGNFPPRFSGLQFPNYSSELNVNALELDDSALYLCASSHETGGAEQFFGPGTRLTVL.

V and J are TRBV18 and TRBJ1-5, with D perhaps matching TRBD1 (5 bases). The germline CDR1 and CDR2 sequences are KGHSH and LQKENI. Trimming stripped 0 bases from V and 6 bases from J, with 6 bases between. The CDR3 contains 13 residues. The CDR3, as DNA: TGTGCCAGCTCACCACCGGGGCTTCAGCCCCAGCATTTT. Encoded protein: CASSPPGLQPQHF.

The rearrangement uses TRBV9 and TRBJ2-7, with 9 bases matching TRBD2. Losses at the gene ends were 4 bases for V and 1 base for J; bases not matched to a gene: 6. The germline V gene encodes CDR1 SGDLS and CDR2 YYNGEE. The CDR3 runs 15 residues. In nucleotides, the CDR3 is TGTGCCAGCAGCACGGGCGGGGGGGCGTCCTACGAGCAGTACTTC. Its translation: CASSTGGGASYEQYF.

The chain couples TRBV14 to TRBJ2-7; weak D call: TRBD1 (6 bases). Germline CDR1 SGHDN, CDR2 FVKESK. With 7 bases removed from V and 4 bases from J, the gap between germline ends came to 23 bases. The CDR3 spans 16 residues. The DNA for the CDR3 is TGTGCCAGCAACACAGGGAAGGGTGGACGAGGGTACGAGCAGTACTTC. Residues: CASNTGKGGRGYEQYF.

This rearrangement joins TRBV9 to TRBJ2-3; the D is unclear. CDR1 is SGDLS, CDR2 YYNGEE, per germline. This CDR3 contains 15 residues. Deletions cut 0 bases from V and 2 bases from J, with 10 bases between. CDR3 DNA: TGTGCCAGCAGCGTAGGGGCAGGTCCCACAGATACGCAGTATTTT. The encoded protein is CASSVGAGPTDTQYF.

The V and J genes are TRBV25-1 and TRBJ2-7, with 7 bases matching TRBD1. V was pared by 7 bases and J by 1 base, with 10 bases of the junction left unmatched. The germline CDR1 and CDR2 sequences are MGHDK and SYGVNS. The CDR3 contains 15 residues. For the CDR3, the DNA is TGTGCCAGCACTCCGGCAGGGACAGTTTCCTACGAGCAGTACTTC. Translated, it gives CASTPAGTVSYEQYF.

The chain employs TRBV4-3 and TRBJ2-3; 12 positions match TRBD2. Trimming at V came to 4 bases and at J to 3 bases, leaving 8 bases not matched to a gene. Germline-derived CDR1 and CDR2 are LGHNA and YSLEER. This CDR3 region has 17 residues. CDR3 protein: CASSRSTSGGPTDTQYF. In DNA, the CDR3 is TGCGCCAGCAGCCGATCGACTAGCGGGGGCCCTACAGATACGCAGTATTTT.

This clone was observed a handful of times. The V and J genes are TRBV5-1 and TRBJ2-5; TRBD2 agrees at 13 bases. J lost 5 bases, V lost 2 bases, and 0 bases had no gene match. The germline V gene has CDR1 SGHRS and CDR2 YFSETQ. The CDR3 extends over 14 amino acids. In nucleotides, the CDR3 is TGCGCCAGCAGCTTACTAGCGGGGGGGGAGACCCAGTACTTC. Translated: CASSLLAGGETQYF.

CDR3 DNA: TGTGCCAGCAGTGTTTCCGGGGGTGGCCTTACCTACGAGCAGTACTTC. This codes for CASSVSGGGLTYEQYF. The genes are TRBV6-1 and TRBJ2-7; D may be TRBD2 (6 bases). CDR1 MNHNS and CDR2 SASEGT come from the germline V gene. V shed 4 bases and J shed 2 bases, with 18 bases lying between them. The CDR3 sequence is 16 residues long.

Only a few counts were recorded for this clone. The CDR3 region is CASMGQPSSYEQYF. The CDR3 DNA is TGTGCCAGCATGGGACAGCCAAGCTCCTACGAGCAGTACTTC. The V and J genes are TRBV6-6 and TRBJ2-7; 7 bases are a match to TRBD1. Losses at the gene ends were 7 bases for V and 0 bases for J; bases not matched to a gene: 6. The germline V gene encodes CDR1 MNHNY and CDR2 SVGAGI (reference sequence). This CDR3 has 14 amino acids.

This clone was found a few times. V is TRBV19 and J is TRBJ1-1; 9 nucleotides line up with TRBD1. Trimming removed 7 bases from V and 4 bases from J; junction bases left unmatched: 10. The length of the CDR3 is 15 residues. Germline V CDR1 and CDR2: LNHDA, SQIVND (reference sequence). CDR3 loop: CASINPGQGATEAFF. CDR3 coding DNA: TGTGCCAGTATTAACCCGGGACAGGGAGCCACTGAAGCTTTCTTT.